This T cell receptor (beta chain) was obtained from a study of identical twins. V was clipped by 5 bases and J by 5 bases, with 10 bases between them. This CDR3 region has 13 residues. MiXCR, run by TCRdb on the 5' RACE reads, gives a single entry per CDR3 protein. This table holds 700,000 to 950,000 distinct CDR3 sequences, about 12% found once. There are a few counts of this clonotype. Its antigen is unidentified. Findings of the study overall: Out-of-frame TCR alpha sharing observed in monozygotic twins exceeded model estimates.

These data also featured in a second study, about yellow fever vaccine responses in identical twins. This second study says: Twins' vaccine T cell response reportedly seemed partly convergent, partly personalized.

The receptor's source is a woman aged 18-30 years in good health. The sequenced sample consisted of PBMCs. V is TRBV12-3 or TRBV12-4 and J is TRBJ1-5; D ambiguous. The CDR3: CASSQGAYQPQHF. The CDR3 DNA reads as TGTGCCAGCAGTCAAGGTGCCTATCAGCCCCAGCATTTT.